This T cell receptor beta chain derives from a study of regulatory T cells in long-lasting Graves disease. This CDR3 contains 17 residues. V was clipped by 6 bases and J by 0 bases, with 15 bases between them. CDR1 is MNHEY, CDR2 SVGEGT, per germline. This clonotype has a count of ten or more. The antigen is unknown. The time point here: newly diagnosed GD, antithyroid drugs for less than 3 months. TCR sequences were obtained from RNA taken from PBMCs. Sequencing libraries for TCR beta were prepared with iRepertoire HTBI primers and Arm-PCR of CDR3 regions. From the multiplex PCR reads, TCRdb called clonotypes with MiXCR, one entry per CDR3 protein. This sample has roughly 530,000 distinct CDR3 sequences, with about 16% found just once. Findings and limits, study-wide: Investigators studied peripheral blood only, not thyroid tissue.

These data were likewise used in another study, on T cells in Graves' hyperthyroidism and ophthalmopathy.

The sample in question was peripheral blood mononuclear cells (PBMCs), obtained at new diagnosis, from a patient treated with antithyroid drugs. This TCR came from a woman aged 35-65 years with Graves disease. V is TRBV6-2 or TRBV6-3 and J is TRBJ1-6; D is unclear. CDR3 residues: CASRTDIPSSYNSPLHF. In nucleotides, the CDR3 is TGTGCCAGCAGAACCGACATTCCGAGCTCCTATAATTCACCCCTCCACTTT.